This TCR beta chain emerged from a study of T-cell memory formation after mild COVID-19. Study results and caveats: Some clones that responded were present in memory (sampled pre-infection), which suggests cross-reactive memory joined.

A single record per CDR3 protein comes from TCRdb applying MiXCR to the 5' RACE reads. The sample holds roughly 510,000 distinct CDR3 sequences, 17% seen once. The CDR3 extends over 15 amino acids. After removal of 3 bases from V and 1 base from J, the junction contained 4 bases not matched to a gene. Per germline, CDR1 MRHNA and CDR2 SNTAGT. This clonotype was recorded at least ten times. The target antigen is unknown. This TCR derives from an adult woman who had mild COVID-19 (a few samples of this study predate the infection). Cell type and time point are not known. Material: PBMCs or a T cell subset sorted from them (not recorded which). The chain uses TRBV6-4 and TRBJ2-3, with 7 bases that match TRBD1. CDR3 sequence reads: CASSDTTGGTDTQYF. CDR3 nucleotides: TGTGCCAGCAGTGATACAACAGGGGGCACAGATACGCAGTATTTT.